Presented here are 9 T cell receptor beta chains from one specimen sequenced in a study of cytomegalovirus exposure and HLA in healthy donors. Vbeta (60) and Jbeta (13) primers were used in the PCR. Using immunoSEQ multiplex PCR, the repertoire was profiled, and TCRdb retains in-frame clones only, with some absent. The sample comprises about 59,000 clones, 70% to 85% of which are singletons, and roughly 1.8% rests with the top ten. Material for sequencing was PBMCs. The origin of the receptors is a man aged 40-50 years in good health and CMV-seronegative.

The gene calls are TRBV7-9 and TRBJ2-3; D gene unclear. Germline CDR1 is SEHNR and CDR2 is FQNEAQ (reference sequence). Trimming stripped 5 bases from V and 4 bases from J, with 4 bases between. The CDR3 is made up of 11 amino acids. In nucleotides, the CDR3 is TGTGCCAGCAGCACAGCAGATACGCAGTATTTT. It yields the protein CASSTADTQYF.

V gene TRBV15 combines with J gene TRBJ2-2; D not resolved. CDR1 and CDR2 from the germline V gene are LNHNV and YYDKDF (reference sequence). Trimming cost V 0 bases and J 8 bases, with 10 bases left between them. The CDR3 has 14 amino acids. The CDR3 DNA is TGTGCCACCAGCAGAGACAGGCTTTGGGGGGAGCTGTTTTTT. As protein: CATSRDRLWGELFF.

V usage is TRBV21-1 and J usage is TRBJ2-5; the table's D call, TRBD1, was not checked against the DNA. TRBV21-1 is labeled a pseudogene. CDR3 length: 11 residues. This chain's CDR3 is CASRRQGQKYF. Written as DNA, the CDR3 is TGTGCCAGCAGGAGACAGGGACAAAAGTACTTC.

V gene TRBV10-1 combines with J gene TRBJ2-3; D not resolved. Germline CDR1 WNHNN, CDR2 SYGVQD (reference sequence). The length of the CDR3 is 14 residues. The germline V and J ends were trimmed by 0 bases and 2 bases, with 6 bases remaining between them. This CDR3 is CASSESAVTDTQYF. The CDR3 nucleotides are TGCGCCAGCAGTGAGTCGGCAGTCACAGATACGCAGTATTTT.

This chain joins TRBV29-1 and TRBJ2-1, with 10 bases matching TRBD2. Germline trimming cut 7 bases from V and 5 bases from J; bases unmatched to any gene: 5. There are 13 residues in the CDR3. Germline V gives CDR1 SQVTM, CDR2 ANQGSEA. The CDR3 loop is CSESGGAHNEQFF. CDR3 nucleotides: TGCAGCGAAAGCGGGGGGGCCCACAATGAGCAGTTCTTC.

The CDR3: CASSLGGQGLLEQYF. As DNA, the CDR3 is TGTGCCAGCAGCCTCGGGGGACAGGGGCTTCTCGAGCAGTACTTC. The J gene is TRBJ2-7, the V gene TRBV5-6, with 10 bases lining up with TRBD1. The CDR3 covers 15 residues. The germline V gene encodes CDR1 SGHDT and CDR2 YYEEEE. The J segment lost 6 bases and the V segment lost 4 bases, leaving 10 bases of the junction unmatched.

The chain combines TRBV11-3 with TRBJ1-1, with D maybe TRBD1 (6 bases). Per the germline V gene, CDR1 is SGHNT and CDR2 is YENEEA. V lost 8 bases and J lost 3, with 19 bases in between. The CDR3 covers 15 residues. CDR3 amino acids: CASLGGGRADTEAFF. Here the CDR3 DNA reads TGTGCCAGCCTTGGGGGGGGGCGCGCGGACACTGAAGCTTTCTTT.

The rearrangement uses TRBV7-9 and TRBJ1-1, with unresolved D. Trimming took off 2 bases at V and 0 bases at J, with 7 bases between the two ends. Germline loops: CDR1 SEHNR, CDR2 FQNEAQ (reference sequence). This CDR3 comprises 14 residues. As DNA, the CDR3 is TGTGCCAGCAGCTTATCACAGTTGAACACTGAAGCTTTCTTT. Translated: CASSLSQLNTEAFF.

CDR3 sequence: CASSPQGTGDRSNQPQHF. DNA of the CDR3: TGTGCCAGCTCACCACAGGGGACAGGGGATCGTAGCAATCAGCCCCAGCATTTT. The chain uses TRBV18 and TRBJ1-5, with 10 bases fitting TRBD1. Trimming cost V 1 base and J 0 bases; bases outside gene matches: 6. This CDR3 spans 18 amino acids. Germline V CDR1 and CDR2: KGHSH, LQKENI.